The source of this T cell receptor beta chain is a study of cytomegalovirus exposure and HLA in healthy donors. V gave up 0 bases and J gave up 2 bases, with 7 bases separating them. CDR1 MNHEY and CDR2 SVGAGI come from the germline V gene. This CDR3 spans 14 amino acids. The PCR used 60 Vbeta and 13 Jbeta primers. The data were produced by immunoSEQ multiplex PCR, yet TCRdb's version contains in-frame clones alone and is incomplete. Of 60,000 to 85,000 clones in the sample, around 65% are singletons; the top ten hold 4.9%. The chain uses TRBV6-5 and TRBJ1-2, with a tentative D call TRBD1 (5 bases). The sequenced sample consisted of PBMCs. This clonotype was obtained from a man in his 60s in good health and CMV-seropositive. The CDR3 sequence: CASSYSPGNYGYTF. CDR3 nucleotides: TGTGCCAGCAGTTACTCGCCAGGGAACTATGGCTACACCTTC.